Listed here is a single TCR beta chain. These data originate in a study of shared T cell receptors in the human thymus. TCRdb's table, derived via immunoSEQ multiplex PCR, lists solely in-frame clones and lacks some. The sample carries fewer than 700,000 clones, around 87% recorded once. The germline gives CDR1 SNHLY, CDR2 FYNNEI. The CDR3 sequence is 17 residues long. Trimming cost V 7 bases and J 8 bases, with 26 bases left between them. These data are also associated with another study on human thymus T cells. From that paper: Corrective cardiac surgery supplied the resected thymus tissue.

The TCR was taken from a boy in the first two years of life with a congenital heart defect. The sample was thymocytes. This chain uses TRBV2 with TRBJ1-4; weak D call: TRBD1 (5 bases). The CDR3 nucleotides are TGTGCCAGCACCCCAGGGAGGGGATTCCGGGCGTGGGAAAAACTGTTTTTT. This gives the protein CASTPGRGFRAWEKLFF.